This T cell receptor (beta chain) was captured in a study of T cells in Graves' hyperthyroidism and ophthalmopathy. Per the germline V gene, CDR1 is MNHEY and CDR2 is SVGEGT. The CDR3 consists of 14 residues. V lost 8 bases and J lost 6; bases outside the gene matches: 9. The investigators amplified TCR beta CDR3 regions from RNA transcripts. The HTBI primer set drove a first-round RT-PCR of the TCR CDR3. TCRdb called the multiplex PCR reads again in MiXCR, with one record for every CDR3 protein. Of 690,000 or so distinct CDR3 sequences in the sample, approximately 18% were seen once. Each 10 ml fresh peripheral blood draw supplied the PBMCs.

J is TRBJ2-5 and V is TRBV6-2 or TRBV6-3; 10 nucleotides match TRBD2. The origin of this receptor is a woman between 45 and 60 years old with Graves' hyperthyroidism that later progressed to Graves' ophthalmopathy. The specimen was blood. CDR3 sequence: CASRTAGGPKTQYF. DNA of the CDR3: TGTGCCAGCCGGACAGCGGGGGGGCCAAAGACCCAGTACTTC.